These 18 T cell receptor beta chains were sequenced from one sample in a study of T cells in pancreatic ductal adenocarcinoma. Some clones are missing from TCRdb's copy, which holds only in-frame ones; the method was immunoSEQ multiplex PCR. The table lists roughly 100,000 clones, about 95% of them singletons. The selected patients with pancreatic ductal adenocarcinoma had surgery but no neoadjuvant therapy. The sample comprised PBMCs. The receptors here all came from a human donor with pancreatic ductal adenocarcinoma.

V gene TRBV2 combines with J gene TRBJ2-7; D is undetermined. The ends were cut back, 5 bases at V and 0 bases at J, with 5 bases in the middle. Looked up from germline, CDR1 is SNHLY and CDR2 is FYNNEI. This CDR3 contains 12 residues. The CDR3 sequence is CASSPSSYEQYF. The CDR3 DNA is TGTGCCAGCAGTCCCAGCTCCTACGAGCAGTACTTC.

V is TRBV28 and J is TRBJ2-7, with 10 bases fitting TRBD1. The CDR3 extends over 16 amino acids. With 5 bases clipped from V and 4 bases from J, the junction kept 11 bases outside the gene matches. CDR1 and CDR2 from the germline V gene are MDHEN and SYDVKM. This chain's CDR3 is CASSPTRDRGKYEQYF. The CDR3 DNA reads as TGTGCCAGCAGTCCGACCCGGGACAGGGGTAAATACGAGCAGTACTTC.

The rearrangement uses TRBV4-1 and TRBJ2-7; 11 bases match TRBD2. This CDR3 is built from 16 residues. The V and J ends lost 0 bases and 0 bases, in that order; junction bases with no gene match: 1. Germline V gene data show CDR1 as MGHRA and CDR2 as YSYEKL. The DNA for the CDR3 is TGCGCCAGCAGCCAAGAAGGGACTAGCGGCTCCTACGAGCAGTACTTC. Its translation is CASSQEGTSGSYEQYF.

The chain has TRBV21-1 and TRBJ1-2. TRBV21-1 is a pseudogene locus. CDR3 length: 14 amino acids. Here the CDR3 reads CASSKGVNGGGYTF. The CDR3 DNA follows: TGTGCCAGCAGCAAAGGAGTAAACGGAGGTGGCTACACCTTC.

This chain joins TRBV5-1 and TRBJ1-2; TRBD1 agrees at 7 bases. The germline CDR1 and CDR2 sequences are SGHRS and YFSETQ. The CDR3 has 14 amino acids. The trim removed 0 bases at V and 6 bases at J, leaving 5 bases unmatched. The CDR3 here is CASSLEGAKDGYTF. CDR3 nucleotide sequence: TGCGCCAGCAGCTTGGAGGGGGCGAAGGATGGCTACACCTTC. The full variable domain, with the rest looked up from reference TRBV5-1 and TRBJ1-2, is KAGVTQTPRYLIKTRGQQVTLSCSPISGHRSVSWYQQTPGQGLQFLFEYFSETQRNKGNFPGRFSGRQFSNSRSEMNVSTLELGDSALYLCASSLEGAKDGYTFGSGTRLTVV.

The chain uses TRBV5-1 and TRBJ2-7, with 8 bases lining up with TRBD1. Germline V gives CDR1 SGHRS, CDR2 YFSETQ. V dropped 5 bases and J dropped 2; count of bases not matched to a gene: 0. This CDR3 region has 12 residues. CDR3 sequence (DNA): TGCGCCAGCAGACAGGGGGCCTACGAGCAGTACTTC. Protein sequence: CASRQGAYEQYF.

The chain links TRBV18 to TRBJ2-1; TRBD2 agrees at 8 bases. V shed 6 bases, J shed 5 bases, and the junction held 6 bases outside the gene matches. This CDR3 is built from 14 residues. Germline loops: CDR1 KGHSH, CDR2 LQKENI. CDR3 nucleotide sequence: TGTGCCAGCTCGGCGGGAGGTCGTGACAATGAGCAGTTCTTC. It encodes CASSAGGRDNEQFF.

The chain is built from TRBV7-2 and TRBJ2-3, with 7 bases fitting TRBD2. CDR1 is SGHTA and CDR2 is FQGNSA in the germline V gene. The CDR3 extends over 15 amino acids. The trim removed 5 bases at V and 1 base at J, leaving 6 bases unmatched. The CDR3 sequence: CASSISGIRTDTQYF. CDR3 nucleotide sequence: TGTGCCAGCAGCATAAGCGGGATCCGCACAGATACGCAGTATTTT.

The chain is built from TRBV30 and TRBJ1-3, with D hard to call. Between the trimmed V and J ends, which lost 2 bases and 4 bases, there was a span of 3 bases. Germline values: CDR1 GTSNPN, CDR2 SVGIG (reference sequence). There are 11 residues in the CDR3. The DNA for the CDR3 is TGTGCCTGGAGTCTCGGAAACACCATATATTTT. Translation gives CAWSLGNTIYF.

The gene calls are TRBV27 and TRBJ2-2, with 7 bases lining up with TRBD2. Germline-derived CDR1 and CDR2 are MNHEY and SMNVEV (reference sequence). V dropped 6 bases and J dropped 5; count of bases not matched to a gene: 3. The CDR3 has 13 amino acids. The CDR3 DNA sequence: TGTGCCAGCAGCTTGGGAGGGACCGGGGAGCTGTTTTTT. It yields the protein CASSLGGTGELFF.

V and J are TRBV5-1 and TRBJ2-2, with no clear D. Germline-derived CDR1 and CDR2 are SGHRS and YFSETQ. V dropped 9 bases and J dropped 6 bases, with 9 bases sitting between them. The CDR3 contains 11 residues. The DNA for the CDR3 is TGCGCCACCCCTGAGGCCGGGGAGCTGTTTTTT. Encoded protein: CATPEAGELFF. The variable domain in full, completed from reference TRBV5-1 and TRBJ2-2, reads KAGVTQTPRYLIKTRGQQVTLSCSPISGHRSVSWYQQTPGQGLQFLFEYFSETQRNKGNFPGRFSGRQFSNSRSEMNVSTLELGDSALYLCATPEAGELFFGEGSRLTVL.

This chain connects TRBV28 to TRBJ2-7; 11 bases map to TRBD2. The V segment lost 6 bases and the J segment 6 bases; nucleotides outside the gene matches: 7. Looked up from germline, CDR1 is MDHEN and CDR2 is SYDVKM. The CDR3 sequence is 14 residues long. The CDR3, as DNA: TGTGCCAGCAGACATAGCGGGAGGGGGCGCGAGCAGTACTTC. Translated, it gives CASRHSGRGREQYF.

The chain combines TRBV5-1 with TRBJ2-1, with TRBD2 identical over 8 bases. V gave up 1 base and J gave up 0 bases; unmatched junction bases: 6. The CDR3 spans 17 residues. Germline-derived CDR1 and CDR2 are SGHRS and YFSETQ. As DNA, the CDR3 is TGCGCCAGCAGCTTGCGGGGGGGGAGGGCCTCCTACAATGAGCAGTTCTTC. This gives the protein CASSLRGGRASYNEQFF.

This chain joins TRBV7-6 and TRBJ2-5; TRBD1 aligns across 7 bases. CDR3 length: 15 residues. Germline V CDR1 and CDR2: SGHVS, FNYEAQ. The V gene end was trimmed by 0 bases and the J gene end by 4 bases; junction bases not matched to a gene: 5. Here the CDR3 DNA reads TGTGCCAGCAGCTTAGCGACAGGGAATGGAGAGACCCAGTACTTC. This encodes CASSLATGNGETQYF.

V gene TRBV6-1 combines with J gene TRBJ2-5; 8 bases are shared with TRBD2. Germline loops: CDR1 MNHNS, CDR2 SASEGT. This CDR3 comprises 14 residues. The V segment lost 7 bases and the J segment 5 bases; nucleotides outside the gene matches: 9. The CDR3 bases are TGTGCCAGCACCTCAAGCGGGGGACCTGAGACCCAGTACTTC. Its translation: CASTSSGGPETQYF.

The chain joins TRBV28 to TRBJ2-6; possible D gene TRBD1, 6 bases. The V end was cut by 5 bases, the J end by 0 bases, with 17 bases between. The CDR3 sequence is 18 residues long. CDR1 and CDR2 from the germline V gene are MDHEN and SYDVKM. Here the CDR3 DNA reads TGTGCCAGCAGTCGCCCGGGACAACTGACCTCTGGGGCCAACGTCCTGACTTTC. The encoded protein is CASSRPGQLTSGANVLTF.

V and J are TRBV7-3 and TRBJ2-3; the match to TRBD2 covers 7 bases. CDR3 length: 14 residues. In germline, CDR1 is SGHTA, CDR2 FQGTGA. Trimming took 7 bases from V and 5 from J; bases not matched to a gene: 9. As DNA, the CDR3 is TGTGCCAGCACCACGGGGGGAGGGCGAGATACGCAGTATTTT. Translated, it gives CASTTGGGRDTQYF.

The chain is built from TRBV7-9 and TRBJ2-5; 8 bases align to TRBD2. V was clipped by 9 bases and J by 5 bases; unmatched bases: 14. Germline assignment: CDR1 SEHNR and CDR2 FQNEAQ (reference sequence). The length of the CDR3 is 15 residues. CDR3 nucleotide sequence: TGTGCCAGTTTGTGGGGTAGCGGGGAGGAGGAGACCCAGTACTTC. Residues: CASLWGSGEEETQYF.